A single TCR beta chain is shown here with its context. Its antigen is unknown. There are no base qualities to consult, and no much larger clone falls within one base. The data originate from a study of shared clonotypes between healthy human individuals (dated by TCRdb to 2019 to 2021). A note on the overall study: Two women and a few men aged 18 to 49 years were included in the cohort. For each donor, CD4 naive and CD4 memory were each given three plates, CD8 naive was given two plates, and CD8 memory was given one plate. Blood TCR repertoires of four to six healthy adults were deeply sequenced to estimate repertoire size and the extent of clonotype sharing between individuals. To increase sequencing depth and limit assay-specific biases, TCR repertoire library preparation and sequencing were carried out by different laboratories using diverse techniques. Each donor's leukapheresis produced roughly between roughly 0.85 and 9 billion PBMCs.

Beyond this particular receptor, the publication reports: The genetic and exposure-history diversity represented was limited by the small number of donors. Pairwise subsampling indicated that sequencing depth was expected to affect the degree of clonotype sharing among donors. Across four donors, around 5.4% of naive CD4, roughly 3.5% of naive CD8, 2.3% of memory CD4, and roughly 0.4% of memory CD8 clonotypes were shared. Naive subsets generally had larger estimated clonotype richness than memory subsets. Sampling was restricted to blood, and TCR repertoires in tissues likely differ from the TCR repertoires found in blood. Compared with non-shared clonotypes, the clonotypes found in all four sorted-subset donors had higher generation probabilities. Even with the large sequencing depth, rarefaction of the sorted-subset datasets indicated that sequencing was incomplete.

Using the deep immunoSEQ assay, TCR CDR3 regions were amplified from genomic DNA by multiplex PCR. Extracted genomic DNA from each cell subset was distributed evenly across all wells of several immunoSEQ 96-well plates, and each plate was treated as a replicate. Each replicate PCR for sorted subsets received approximately 200 ng genomic DNA, equal to roughly 33,000 T cell genomes. Purified libraries were quantified with a Qubit 3.0 fluorometer, sized on a Bioanalyzer 2100, and re-quantified with the KAPA Library Quantification kit. Every immunoSEQ 96-well plate was sequenced on a separate single-read 150-cycle Illumina NextSeq 550 flow cell. In the source study's methods: Because the immunoSEQ output held only junctional sequences and lacked quality scores, the filtering could not match the filtering applied to full-length reads. Sequences were annotated with PyIR, a Python wrapper for IgBLAST v1.9, using IMGT germline references to assign V/J genes and CDR3. Reads were filtered out if the reads had weak V/J assignments (E-value above 1e-6), no CDR3, stop codons, out-of-frame junctions, or ambiguous translated residues. A V3J clonotype was defined by an identical inferred V gene, J gene, and CDR3 amino acid sequence. Percentage overlap between repertoires was computed as shared unique clonotypes divided by the size of the smaller repertoire. RTK rarefaction, the Chao1 estimator, and Recon v2.1 estimates of unobserved clonotypes were used to assess repertoire richness. Generation probabilities were computed with OLGA for all TCRbeta clonotypes obtained by the gDNA method from a handful of donors. This immuneACCESS table, as held by TCRdb, lists in-frame sequences with V and J called but not all clones. Of the missing ones, under half trace to an unresolved V gene in checked studies; the others have no known cause. That table furnishes V, J and clone size, whereas the DNA furnished D and trimming. The sample table lists about 590,000 clones, 95% of them with a count of one. Together, the top ten hold around 0.097% of the sample.

There are 17 amino acids in the CDR3, from cysteine to phenylalanine inclusive. Solely the CDR3 DNA is kept, with 51 bases framed from the first base. Trimming takes 6 bases from V and 0 bases from J, and the germline ends sit 20 bases apart. According to the germline V gene (reference sequence), CDR1 reads MNHEY and CDR2 reads SMNVEV. For the CD8 naive samples, CD45RO-negative cells were positively selected for CCR7, yielding a CD45RA+CCR7+ population from which TemRA cells were excluded. The donors were healthy, HIV-negative adults who had no recently reported acute infections or vaccinations. Every donor was a Caucasian adult living in Nashville, Tennessee, USA. After blood collection by leukapheresis, PBMCs were isolated using Ficoll-Histopaque density gradient centrifugation and then cryopreserved in the vapor phase of liquid nitrogen. Purity and quantity of every magnetically sorted T cell population were checked by analytical flow cytometry. Genomic DNA was isolated from every sorted fraction and measured by UV absorbance on a Nanodrop 2000c.

The sequencing input was naive CD8+ T cells sorted from blood. Sample cell subset or site, as interpreted from the label and publication: CD45RA+CCR7+. The chain employs TRBV27 and TRBJ1-2; the D gene cannot be named for sure. The sequence derives from a woman younger than 45 in good health. The bases are TGTGCCAGCAGGCGGAGGATCAGAGGACCCTCTAACTATGGCTACACCTTC. Its protein is CASRRRIRGPSNYGYTF.